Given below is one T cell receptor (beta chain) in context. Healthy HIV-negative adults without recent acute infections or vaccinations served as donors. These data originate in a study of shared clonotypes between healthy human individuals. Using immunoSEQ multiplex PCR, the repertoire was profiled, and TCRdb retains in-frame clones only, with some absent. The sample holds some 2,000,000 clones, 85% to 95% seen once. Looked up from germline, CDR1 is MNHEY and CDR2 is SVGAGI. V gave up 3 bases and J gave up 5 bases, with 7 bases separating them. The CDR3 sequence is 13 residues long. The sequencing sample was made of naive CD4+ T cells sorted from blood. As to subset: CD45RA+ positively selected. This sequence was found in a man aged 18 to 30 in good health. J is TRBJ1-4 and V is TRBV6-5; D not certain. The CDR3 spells CASSYRENEKLFF. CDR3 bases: TGTGCCAGCAGTTATCGGGAGAATGAAAAACTGTTTTTT.